The entry below gives a single T cell receptor (beta chain) sequence along with its context. The data belong to a study of blood T cell repertoires in COVID-19. The table came from immunoSEQ multiplex PCR; TCRdb's copy has only in-frame clones and leaves some out. The table has nearly 300,000 clones, 89% seen once. The length of the CDR3 is 15 residues. From germline, CDR1 is SGHVS and CDR2 FQNEAQ. Trimming stripped 1 base from V and 10 bases from J, with 17 bases between. Input material: PBMCs or T cells enriched from blood (not recorded which). The receptor was isolated from a woman aged 50 to 60 who had been exposed to COVID-19. The genes are TRBV7-8 and TRBJ2-1; TRBD2 might be the D (6 bases). Here the CDR3 reads CASSLVVRGTLEQFF. DNA of the CDR3: TGTGCCAGCAGCTTAGTGGTGCGGGGAACCTTGGAGCAGTTCTTC.